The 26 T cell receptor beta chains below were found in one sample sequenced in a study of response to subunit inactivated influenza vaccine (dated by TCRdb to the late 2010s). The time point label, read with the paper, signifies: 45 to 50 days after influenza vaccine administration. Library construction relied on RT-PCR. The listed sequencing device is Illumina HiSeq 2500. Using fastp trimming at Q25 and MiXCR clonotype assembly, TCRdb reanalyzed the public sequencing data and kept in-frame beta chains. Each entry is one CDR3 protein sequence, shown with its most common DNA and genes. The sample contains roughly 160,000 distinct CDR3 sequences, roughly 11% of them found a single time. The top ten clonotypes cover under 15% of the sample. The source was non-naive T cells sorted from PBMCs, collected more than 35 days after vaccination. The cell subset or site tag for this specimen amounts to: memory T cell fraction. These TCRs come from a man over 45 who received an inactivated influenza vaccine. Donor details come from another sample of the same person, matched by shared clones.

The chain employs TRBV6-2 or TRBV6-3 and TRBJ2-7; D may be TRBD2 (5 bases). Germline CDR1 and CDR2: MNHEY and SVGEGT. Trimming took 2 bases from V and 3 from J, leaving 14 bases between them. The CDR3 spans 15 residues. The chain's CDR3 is CASSYPPSWGYEQYF. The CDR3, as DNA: TGTGCCAGCAGTTACCCCCCTAGCTGGGGCTACGAGCAGTACTTC.

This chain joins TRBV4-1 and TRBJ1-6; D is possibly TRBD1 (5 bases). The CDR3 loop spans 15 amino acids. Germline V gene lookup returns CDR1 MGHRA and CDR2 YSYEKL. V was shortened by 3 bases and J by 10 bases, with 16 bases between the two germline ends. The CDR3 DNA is TGCGCCAGCAGCCAGGACGGCAGGGAAGGGTCACCCCTCCACTTT. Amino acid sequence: CASSQDGREGSPLHF.

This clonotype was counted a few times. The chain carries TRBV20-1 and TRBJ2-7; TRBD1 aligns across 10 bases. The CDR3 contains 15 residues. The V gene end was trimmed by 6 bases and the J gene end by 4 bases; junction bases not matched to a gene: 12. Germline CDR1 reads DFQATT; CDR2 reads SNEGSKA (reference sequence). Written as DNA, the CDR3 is TGCAGTGCGTTAGGTAGGGACAGGGGCGGATACGAGCAGTACTTC. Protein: CSALGRDRGGYEQYF.

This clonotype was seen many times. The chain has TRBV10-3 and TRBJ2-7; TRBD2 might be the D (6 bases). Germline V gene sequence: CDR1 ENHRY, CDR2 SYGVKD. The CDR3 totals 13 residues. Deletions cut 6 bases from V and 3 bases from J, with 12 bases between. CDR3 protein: CAIRGGGNYEQYF. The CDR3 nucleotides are TGTGCCATCAGGGGGGGAGGAAACTACGAGCAGTACTTC.

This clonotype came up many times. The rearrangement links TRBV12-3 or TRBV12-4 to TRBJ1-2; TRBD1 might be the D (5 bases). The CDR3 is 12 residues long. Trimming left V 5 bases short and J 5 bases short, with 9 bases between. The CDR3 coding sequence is TGTGCCAGCAGTAGGCAGGGATATGGCTACACCTTC. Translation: CASSRQGYGYTF.

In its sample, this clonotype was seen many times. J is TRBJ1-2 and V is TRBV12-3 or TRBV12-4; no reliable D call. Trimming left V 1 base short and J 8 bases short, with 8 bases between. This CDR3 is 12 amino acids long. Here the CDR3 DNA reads TGTGCCAGCAGTTTAGGGGTTGGAGGCTACACCTTC. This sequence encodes CASSLGVGGYTF.

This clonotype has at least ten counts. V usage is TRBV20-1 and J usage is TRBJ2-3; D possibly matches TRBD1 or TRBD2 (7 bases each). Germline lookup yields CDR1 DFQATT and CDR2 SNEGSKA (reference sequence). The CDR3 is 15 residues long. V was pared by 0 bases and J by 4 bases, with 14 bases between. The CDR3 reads CSARDPQGGADTQYF. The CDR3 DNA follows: TGCAGTGCTAGAGATCCTCAGGGGGGGGCAGATACGCAGTATTTT.

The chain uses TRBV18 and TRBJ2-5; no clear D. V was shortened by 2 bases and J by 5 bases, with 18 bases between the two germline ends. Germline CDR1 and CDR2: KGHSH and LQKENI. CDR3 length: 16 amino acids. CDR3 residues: CASSPDPLLIQETQYF. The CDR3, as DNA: TGTGCCAGCTCACCAGATCCTCTCTTAATCCAGGAGACCCAGTACTTC.

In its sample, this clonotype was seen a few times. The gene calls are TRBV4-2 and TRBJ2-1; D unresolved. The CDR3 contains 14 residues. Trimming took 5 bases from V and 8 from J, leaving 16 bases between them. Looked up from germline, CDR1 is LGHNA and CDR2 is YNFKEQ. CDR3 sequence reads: CASSKPTGGDEQFF. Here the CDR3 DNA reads TGTGCCAGCAGCAAACCTACTGGTGGAGATGAGCAGTTCTTC.

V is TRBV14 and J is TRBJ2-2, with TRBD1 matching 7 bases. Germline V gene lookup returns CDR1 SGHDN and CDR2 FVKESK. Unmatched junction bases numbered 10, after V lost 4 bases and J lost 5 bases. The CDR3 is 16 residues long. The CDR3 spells CASSRDRETMTGELFF. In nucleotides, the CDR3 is TGTGCCAGCAGCCGAGACAGGGAGACGATGACCGGGGAGCTGTTTTTT.

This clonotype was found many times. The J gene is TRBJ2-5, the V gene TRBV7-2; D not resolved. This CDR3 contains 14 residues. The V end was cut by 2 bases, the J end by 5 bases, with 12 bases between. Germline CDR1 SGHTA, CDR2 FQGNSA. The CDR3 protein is CASSLMGNRETQYF. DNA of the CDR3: TGTGCCAGCAGCTTAATGGGGAATCGGGAGACCCAGTACTTC.

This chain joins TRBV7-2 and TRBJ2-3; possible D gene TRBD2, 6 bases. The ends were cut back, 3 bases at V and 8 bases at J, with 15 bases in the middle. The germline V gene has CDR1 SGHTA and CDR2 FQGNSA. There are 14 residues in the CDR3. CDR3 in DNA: TGTGCCAGCAGCTTCCGGACTACCACGGGTACGCAGTATTTT. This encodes CASSFRTTTGTQYF. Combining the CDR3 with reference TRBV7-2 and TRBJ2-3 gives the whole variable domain GAGVSQSPSNKVTEKGKDVELRCDPISGHTALYWYRQSLGQGLEFLIYFQGNSAPDKSGLPSDRFSAERTGGSVSTLTIQRTQQEDSAVYLCASSFRTTTGTQYFGPGTRLTVL.

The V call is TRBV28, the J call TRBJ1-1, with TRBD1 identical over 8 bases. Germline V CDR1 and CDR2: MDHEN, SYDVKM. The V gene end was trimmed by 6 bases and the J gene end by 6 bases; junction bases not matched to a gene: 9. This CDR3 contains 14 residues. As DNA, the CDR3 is TGTGCCAGCAGGTTTGACAGGGGACCGGCTGAAGCTTTCTTT. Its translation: CASRFDRGPAEAFF.

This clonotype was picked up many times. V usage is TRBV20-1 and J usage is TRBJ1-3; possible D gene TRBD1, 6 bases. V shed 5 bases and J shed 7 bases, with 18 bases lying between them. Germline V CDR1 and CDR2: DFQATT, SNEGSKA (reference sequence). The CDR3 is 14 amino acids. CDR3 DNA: TGCAGTGCTGAGGCTCAGGACAGTAGGAACACCATATATTTT. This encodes CSAEAQDSRNTIYF.

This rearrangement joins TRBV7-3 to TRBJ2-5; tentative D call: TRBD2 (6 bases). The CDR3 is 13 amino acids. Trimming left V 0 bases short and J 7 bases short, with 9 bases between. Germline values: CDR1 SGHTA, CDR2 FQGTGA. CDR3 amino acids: CASSLTFGGTQYF. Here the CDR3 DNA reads TGTGCCAGCAGCTTAACGTTCGGGGGGACCCAGTACTTC. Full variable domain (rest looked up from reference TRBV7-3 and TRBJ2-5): GAGVSQTPSNKVTEKGKYVELRCDPISGHTALYWYRQSLGQGPEFLIYFQGTGAADDSGLPNDRFFAVRPEGSVSTLKIQRTERGDSAVYLCASSLTFGGTQYFGPGTRLLVL.

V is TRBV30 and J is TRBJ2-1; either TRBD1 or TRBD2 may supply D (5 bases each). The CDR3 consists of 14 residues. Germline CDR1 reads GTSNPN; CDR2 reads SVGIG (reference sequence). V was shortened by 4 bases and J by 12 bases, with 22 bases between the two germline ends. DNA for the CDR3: TGTGCCTGGACATGGTTGTCAGGGCGGGCTTCGCAGTTCTTC. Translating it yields CAWTWLSGRASQFF.

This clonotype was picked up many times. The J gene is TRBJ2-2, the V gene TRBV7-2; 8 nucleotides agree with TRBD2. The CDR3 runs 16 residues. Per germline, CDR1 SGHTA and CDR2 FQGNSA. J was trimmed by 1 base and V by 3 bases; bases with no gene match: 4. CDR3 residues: CASSFIAGLNTGELFF. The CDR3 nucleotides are TGTGCCAGCAGCTTTATAGCGGGGTTGAACACCGGGGAGCTGTTTTTT.

CDR3 amino acids: CSARVLTGANVLTF. The CDR3 region has the DNA TGCAGTGCTAGAGTGTTAACTGGGGCCAACGTCCTGACTTTC. V usage is TRBV20-1 and J usage is TRBJ2-6; unclear D gene. Germline V gene data show CDR1 as DFQATT and CDR2 as SNEGSKA (reference sequence). V was clipped by 1 base and J by 2 bases, with 6 bases between them. The CDR3 spans 14 residues.

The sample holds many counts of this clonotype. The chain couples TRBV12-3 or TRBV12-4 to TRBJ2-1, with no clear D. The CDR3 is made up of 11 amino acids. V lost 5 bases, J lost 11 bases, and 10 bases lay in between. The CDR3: CASSRGNKQFF. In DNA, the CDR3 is TGTGCCAGCAGTCGAGGTAACAAGCAGTTCTTC.

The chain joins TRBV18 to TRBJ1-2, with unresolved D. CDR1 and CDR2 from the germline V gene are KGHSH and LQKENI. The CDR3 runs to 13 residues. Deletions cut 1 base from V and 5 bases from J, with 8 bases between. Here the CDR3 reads CASSPQEKYGYTF. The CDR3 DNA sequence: TGTGCCAGCTCACCACAGGAGAAGTATGGCTACACCTTC.

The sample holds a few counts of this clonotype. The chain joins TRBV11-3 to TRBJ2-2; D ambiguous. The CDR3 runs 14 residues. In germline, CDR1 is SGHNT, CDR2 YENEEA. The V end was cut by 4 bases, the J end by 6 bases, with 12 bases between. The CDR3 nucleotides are TGTGCCAGCAGCTCCTTCGAGCGAGCCGGGGAGCTGTTTTTT. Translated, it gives CASSSFERAGELFF.

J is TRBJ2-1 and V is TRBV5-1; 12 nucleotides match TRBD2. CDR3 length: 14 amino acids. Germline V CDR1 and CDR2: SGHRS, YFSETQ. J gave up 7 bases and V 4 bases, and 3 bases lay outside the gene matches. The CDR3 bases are TGCGCCAGCAGCCCTAGCGGGAGGGGGAATGAGCAGTTCTTC. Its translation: CASSPSGRGNEQFF.

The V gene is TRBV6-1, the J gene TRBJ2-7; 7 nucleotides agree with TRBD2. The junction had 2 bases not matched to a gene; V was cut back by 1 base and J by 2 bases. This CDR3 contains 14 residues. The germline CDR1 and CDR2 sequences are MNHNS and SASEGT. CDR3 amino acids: CASSEGGRTYEQYF. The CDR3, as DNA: TGTGCCAGCAGTGAAGGCGGGAGAACCTACGAGCAGTACTTC.

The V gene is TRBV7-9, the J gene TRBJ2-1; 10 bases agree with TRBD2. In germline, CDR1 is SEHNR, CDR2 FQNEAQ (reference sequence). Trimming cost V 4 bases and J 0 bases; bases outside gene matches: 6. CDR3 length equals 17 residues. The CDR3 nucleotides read TGTGCCAGCAGCTCAACTAGCGGGACTAACTCCTACAATGAGCAGTTCTTC. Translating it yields CASSSTSGTNSYNEQFF. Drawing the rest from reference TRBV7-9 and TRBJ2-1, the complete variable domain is DTGVSQNPRHKITKRGQNVTFRCDPISEHNRLYWYRQTLGQGPEFLTYFQNEAQLEKSRLLSDRFSAERPKGSFSTLEIQRTEQGDSAMYLCASSSTSGTNSYNEQFFGPGTRLTVL.

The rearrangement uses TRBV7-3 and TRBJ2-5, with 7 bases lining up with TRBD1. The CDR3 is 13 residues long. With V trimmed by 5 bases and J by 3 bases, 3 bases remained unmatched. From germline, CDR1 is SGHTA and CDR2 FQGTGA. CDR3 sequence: CASSPGTEETQYF. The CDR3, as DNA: TGTGCCAGCAGCCCAGGGACAGAAGAGACCCAGTACTTC.

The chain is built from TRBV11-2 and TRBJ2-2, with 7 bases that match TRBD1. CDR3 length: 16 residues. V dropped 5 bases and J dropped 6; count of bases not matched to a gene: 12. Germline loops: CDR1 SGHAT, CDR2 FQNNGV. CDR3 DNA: TGTGCCAGCAGCCAACCGAGGACAGGATGGTCCGGGGAGCTGTTTTTT. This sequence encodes CASSQPRTGWSGELFF.